This TCR beta chain was observed in a study of blood T cell repertoires in COVID-19. The overall study: The study drew acute and convalescent COVID-19 samples from the United States, Italy and Spain. Sources were T cells, B-cell-depleted T cells, or PBMCs; the material itself was cDNA or gDNA.

Per germline, CDR1 SGHRS and CDR2 YFSETQ. The V end lost 4 bases, the J end lost 0 bases, and 7 bases lay between the germline ends. The CDR3 has 14 amino acids. Per the original methods: Estimated nucleated cell counts came from reference gene primer amplification. Profiled with immunoSEQ multiplex PCR; TCRdb holds only in-frame clones, not every one. V and J calls plus clone size are reproduced from that table; the DNA served to infer D and trimming. The sample yields over 200,000 clones, approximately 90% seen once. Sequenced input: peripheral blood. The V and J genes are TRBV5-1 and TRBJ2-2; maybe TRBD1 (5 bases). The receptor's source is a man older than 75 with acute or convalescent COVID-19. The CDR3 here is CASSPQANTGELFF. The CDR3 DNA follows: TGCGCCAGCAGCCCACAGGCGAACACCGGGGAGCTGTTTTTT.